Listed here are 21 T cell receptor beta chains from one sample, sequenced in a study of PD-L1 blockade in urothelial cancer. The time point was: peripheral blood 6 weeks after treatment start. TCRdb keeps only in-frame clones here, not all; method: immunoSEQ multiplex PCR. In the table there are around 33,000 clones, around 89% of which are singletons. The specimen comprised PBMCs, sampled around atezolizumab (anti-PD-L1) treatment. Receptors were obtained from a man older than 75 with urothelial cancer.

This chain connects TRBV10-2 to TRBJ1-5; 7 bases are shared with TRBD1. This CDR3 has 14 amino acids. Germline CDR1 reads WSHSY; CDR2 reads SAAADI. With V trimmed by 5 bases and J by 5 bases, 6 bases remained unmatched. In DNA, the CDR3 is TGCGCCAGCAGTAGACAGGGACGCGATCAGCCCCAGCATTTT. As protein: CASSRQGRDQPQHF.

The chain joins TRBV5-1 to TRBJ2-7; tentatively, D is TRBD2 (5 bases). The CDR3 has 14 residues. Germline V CDR1 and CDR2: SGHRS, YFSETQ. Trimming took 2 bases from V and 6 from J, leaving 15 bases between them. For the CDR3, the DNA is TGCGCCAGCAGCTTCGGGCTAGCCTCACTCGAGCAGTACTTC. Its protein product is CASSFGLASLEQYF.

In DNA form, the CDR3 reads TGCGCCAGCAGCTTGGAGGCGGCAGGGTCGGGCGGGGAGCTGTTTTTT. As protein: CASSLEAAGSGGELFF. The genes are TRBV5-1 and TRBJ2-2; D is possibly TRBD1 (5 bases). CDR1 is SGHRS and CDR2 is YFSETQ in the germline V gene. V shed 0 bases and J shed 7 bases, with 16 bases lying between them. CDR3 size: 16 residues.

The chain uses TRBV7-2 and TRBJ2-2, with D unclear. Trimming removed 5 bases from V and 8 bases from J, with 6 bases in between. This CDR3 has 11 residues. CDR1 is SGHTA, CDR2 FQGNSA, per germline. The CDR3: CASSPYGELFF. The CDR3 region has the DNA TGTGCCAGCAGCCCCTATGGGGAGCTGTTTTTT.

This sequence joins TRBV5-1 and TRBJ2-3, with D perhaps matching TRBD2 (6 bases). The germline V and J ends were trimmed by 0 bases and 2 bases, with 10 bases remaining between them. This CDR3 spans 15 amino acids. CDR1 SGHRS and CDR2 YFSETQ come from the germline V gene. Here the CDR3 reads CASSLDGGYTDTQYF. CDR3 sequence (DNA): TGCGCCAGCAGCTTGGATGGGGGGTACACAGATACGCAGTATTTT.

The chain couples TRBV28 to TRBJ2-6; maybe TRBD1 (6 bases). This CDR3 comprises 15 residues. The ends were cut back, 5 bases at V and 1 base at J, with 9 bases in the middle. Germline V CDR1 and CDR2: MDHEN, SYDVKM. The chain's CDR3 is CASSLGQSGANVLTF. In DNA, the CDR3 is TGTGCCAGCAGTCTCGGACAGTCTGGGGCCAACGTCCTGACTTTC. Complete variable domain (other parts from reference TRBV28 and TRBJ2-6): DVKVTQSSRYLVKRTGEKVFLECVQDMDHENMFWYRQDPGLGLRLIYFSYDVKMKEKGDIPEGYSVSREKKERFSLILESASTNQTSMYLCASSLGQSGANVLTFGAGSRLTVL.

V is TRBV6-6 and J is TRBJ2-5; the match to TRBD1 covers 8 bases. This CDR3 spans 15 amino acids. J lost 2 bases, V lost 2 bases, and 4 bases had no gene match. In germline, CDR1 is MNHNY, CDR2 SVGAGI (reference sequence). The chain's CDR3 is CASSYPTGGQETQYF. For the CDR3, the DNA is TGTGCCAGCAGTTACCCAACAGGGGGTCAAGAGACCCAGTACTTC.

This chain links TRBV10-3 with TRBJ1-1; 7 nucleotides align to TRBD1. This CDR3 region has 14 residues. V shed 10 bases, J shed 0 bases, and the junction held 8 bases outside the gene matches. In germline, CDR1 is ENHRY, CDR2 SYGVKD. CDR3 loop: CASQGQTMNTEAFF. The CDR3 DNA reads TGTGCCAGCCAGGGACAGACGATGAACACTGAAGCTTTCTTT.

The V call is TRBV6-6, the J call TRBJ2-2; TRBD2 is a possible D gene (5 bases). The V end lost 4 bases, the J end lost 4 bases, and 7 bases lay between the germline ends. The CDR3 extends over 13 amino acids. Germline assignment: CDR1 MNHNY and CDR2 SVGAGI (reference sequence). This CDR3 reads CASSSRGTGELFF. In DNA form, the CDR3 reads TGTGCCAGCAGTTCCCGGGGCACCGGGGAGCTGTTTTTT.

This chain links TRBV5-1 with TRBJ1-2; tentative D call: TRBD1 (5 bases). CDR1 and CDR2 from the germline V gene are SGHRS and YFSETQ. V dropped 0 bases and J dropped 6 bases, with 12 bases sitting between them. There are 14 residues in the CDR3. CDR3 sequence: CASSLAGGSNGYTF. For the CDR3, the DNA is TGCGCCAGCAGCTTGGCTGGGGGGTCGAATGGCTACACCTTC. Full variable domain (rest looked up from reference TRBV5-1 and TRBJ1-2): KAGVTQTPRYLIKTRGQQVTLSCSPISGHRSVSWYQQTPGQGLQFLFEYFSETQRNKGNFPGRFSGRQFSNSRSEMNVSTLELGDSALYLCASSLAGGSNGYTFGSGTRLTVV.

The rearrangement joins TRBV6-6 to TRBJ1-4; D is ambiguous. This CDR3 is 14 amino acids long. With 6 bases removed from V and 4 bases from J, the gap between germline ends came to 12 bases. Per the germline V gene, CDR1 is MNHNY and CDR2 is SVGAGI (reference sequence). This CDR3 reads CASRTGSLNEKLFF. The DNA for the CDR3 is TGTGCCAGCAGAACCGGGAGCCTTAATGAAAAACTGTTTTTT.

The chain uses TRBV6-1 and TRBJ2-5; 9 bases match TRBD1. V was clipped by 5 bases and J by 5 bases; unmatched bases: 9. The CDR3 runs to 15 residues. CDR1 and CDR2 (germline): MNHNS, SASEGT. The CDR3 here is CASSTYRGRVETQYF. Written as DNA, the CDR3 is TGTGCCAGCAGTACCTACAGGGGGCGTGTGGAGACCCAGTACTTC.

The CDR3 protein is CASSDSPGETQYF. CDR3 bases: TGTGCCAGCAGTGACTCCCCAGGAGAGACCCAGTACTTC. This sequence joins TRBV6-4 and TRBJ2-5; D not resolved. Trimming removed 0 bases at V and 4 bases at J, with 6 bases between. CDR1 and CDR2 (germline): MRHNA, SNTAGT. CDR3 length equals 13 residues.

This clone was seen more than once but under ten times. The gene calls are TRBV28 and TRBJ2-4, with 10 nucleotides matching TRBD2. Germline V CDR1 and CDR2: MDHEN, SYDVKM. There are 16 residues in the CDR3. With 3 bases clipped from V and 6 bases from J, the junction kept 8 bases outside the gene matches. The CDR3 DNA is TGTGCCAGCAGTTTGGCCAGCGGGAGGGATAGAAACATTCAGTACTTC. This codes for CASSLASGRDRNIQYF. The full variable domain, in which reference TRBV28 and TRBJ2-4 provide the parts outside the CDR3, is DVKVTQSSRYLVKRTGEKVFLECVQDMDHENMFWYRQDPGLGLRLIYFSYDVKMKEKGDIPEGYSVSREKKERFSLILESASTNQTSMYLCASSLASGRDRNIQYFGAGTRLSVL.

This clone was detected once. The chain links TRBV19 to TRBJ1-5; 8 bases align to TRBD1. V lost 9 bases and J lost 0; bases outside the gene matches: 10. The CDR3 is made up of 16 amino acids. Germline V gene lookup returns CDR1 LNHDA and CDR2 SQIVND (reference sequence). The chain's CDR3 is CASEDRAFYSNQPQHF. Written as DNA, the CDR3 is TGTGCCAGCGAGGACAGGGCCTTCTATAGCAATCAGCCCCAGCATTTT.

This chain uses TRBV7-8 with TRBJ1-5, with D unresolved. Germline CDR1 is SGHVS and CDR2 is FQNEAQ. CDR3 length: 17 amino acids. With 5 bases removed from V and 5 bases from J, the gap between germline ends came to 22 bases. DNA of the CDR3: TGTGCCAGCAGCCCAGGCAGGCAGCCTGTAAAGCATCAGCCCCAGCATTTT. This sequence encodes CASSPGRQPVKHQPQHF. The whole variable domain, filled in from reference TRBV7-8 and TRBJ1-5, reads GAGVSQSPRYKVAKRGQDVALRCDPISGHVSLFWYQQALGQGPEFLTYFQNEAQLDKSGLPSDRFFAERPEGSVSTLKIQRTQQEDSAVYLCASSPGRQPVKHQPQHFGDGTRLSIL.

This clone has a single count. V gene TRBV9 combines with J gene TRBJ2-2, with D possibly matching TRBD1 (5 bases). The CDR3 runs 15 residues. V was pared by 0 bases and J by 2 bases, with 8 bases between. Germline CDR1 and CDR2: SGDLS and YYNGEE. The CDR3 DNA follows: TGTGCCAGCAGCGTAGGCGACAGTAACACCGGGGAGCTGTTTTTT. It translates to CASSVGDSNTGELFF.

Regarding this clone: Other DNA sequences of this sample code for an identical CDR3. The J gene is TRBJ2-7, the V gene TRBV6-1; tentatively, D is TRBD2 (5 bases). The CDR3 extends over 14 amino acids. Trimming took off 4 bases at V and 0 bases at J, with 10 bases between the two ends. The V gene's germline CDR1 is MNHNS and CDR2 SASEGT. The CDR3 sequence: CASSGEIYSYEQYF. Here the CDR3 DNA reads TGTGCCAGCAGTGGGGAGATTTACTCCTACGAGCAGTACTTC.

This sequence joins TRBV7-9 and TRBJ2-1, with 7 nucleotides matching TRBD2. With 5 bases clipped from V and 0 bases from J, the junction kept 4 bases outside the gene matches. Germline V gene sequence: CDR1 SEHNR, CDR2 FQNEAQ (reference sequence). CDR3 length: 15 residues. The CDR3 region has the DNA TGTGCCAGCAGCCTCTCGGGAGGCTCCTACAATGAGCAGTTCTTC. This gives the protein CASSLSGGSYNEQFF. The full variable domain, rest sourced from reference TRBV7-9 and TRBJ2-1, is DTGVSQNPRHKITKRGQNVTFRCDPISEHNRLYWYRQTLGQGPEFLTYFQNEAQLEKSRLLSDRFSAERPKGSFSTLEIQRTEQGDSAMYLCASSLSGGSYNEQFFGPGTRLTVL.

This rearrangement joins TRBV6-1 to TRBJ2-2; D is possibly TRBD2 (5 bases). The CDR3 loop spans 12 amino acids. Germline CDR1 reads MNHNS; CDR2 reads SASEGT. V was shortened by 2 bases and J by 8 bases, with 6 bases between the two germline ends. CDR3 in DNA: TGTGCCAGCAGTGAAAGGAGGGGGGAGCTGTTTTTT. This codes for CASSERRGELFF.

This chain uses TRBV7-9 with TRBJ2-1; weak D call: TRBD2 (5 bases). Per the germline V gene, CDR1 is SEHNR and CDR2 is FQNEAQ (reference sequence). V lost 0 bases and J 10 bases, leaving 10 bases between the germline ends. The CDR3 has 13 residues. The CDR3 bases are TGTGCCAGCAGCTTAGCGGACTCAGAGGAGCAGTTCTTC. This gives the protein CASSLADSEEQFF.